The rows below give T cell receptor beta chains drawn from one sample of a study of beta chain features in type 1 diabetes. The table came from immunoSEQ multiplex PCR; TCRdb's copy has only in-frame clones and leaves some out. This repertoire shows under 450,000 clones, roughly 16% found once; its top ten account for about 0.018%. The sample consisted of naive CD4+ T cells from blood. The origin of the receptors is a woman under 30 in good health. Each CDR3 is given with its conserved first and last residue. D genes are given only for firm matches. Clone size is given for some rows only: seen once, a few or many times, or a class if the clone is expanded.

NA | 12 | TRBJ1-4 | NA | TRBV30 | TGTGCCTGGAAAGGACAGAATGAAAAACTGTTTTTT | CAWKGQNEKLFF
NA | 13 | TRBJ2-5 | NA | TRBV28 | TGTGCCAGCAGATCGGGGACAACAGAGACCCAGTACTTC | CASRSGTTETQYF
TRBD2 | 14 | TRBJ2-4 | NA | TRBV28 | TGTGCCAGCAGTACTAGCGGAGGAAAAAACATTCAGTACTTC | CASSTSGGKNIQYF
NA | 14 | TRBJ2-7 | NA | TRBV19 | TGTGCCAGTAGTGCCAAAACGACTAGAGGCGAGCAGTACTTC | CASSAKTTRGEQYF
NA | 12 | TRBJ2-5 | NA | TRBV18 | TGTGCCAGCGCCGCGGATCAAGAGACCCAGTACTTC | CASAADQETQYF
TRBD1 | 16 | TRBJ2-7 | few | TRBV7-9 | TGTGCCAGCAGCTTAGAACCCGGGACAGGGGTCTACGAGCAGTACTTC | CASSLEPGTGVYEQYF
TRBD2 | 13 | TRBJ2-1 | few | TRBV28 | TGTGCCAGCAGCCAAGGCGGGACTACCCAGCAGTTCTTC | CASSQGGTTQQFF
TRBD2 | 15 | TRBJ2-5 | NA | TRBV30 | TGTGCCTGGAGTGTCGGGACTAGCTTGCAAGAGACCCAGTACTTC | CAWSVGTSLQETQYF
NA | 14 | TRBJ1-2 | few | TRBV2 | TGTGCCAGCAGGATGACGCAGGTAGACTATGGCTACACCTTC | CASRMTQVDYGYTF
NA | 16 | TRBJ2-7 | few | TRBV5-1 | TGCGCCAGCAGAAGGACCCCGGGACAAGCCTCCTACGAGCAGTACTTC | CASRRTPGQASYEQYF
TRBD2 | 12 | TRBJ2-1 | NA | TRBV28 | TGTGCCAGCAGGGGACTAGTAAATGAGCAGTTCTTC | CASRGLVNEQFF
TRBD1 | 12 | TRBJ2-2 | NA | TRBV7-2 | TGTGCCAGCAGCTTAGGACAGGGAGAGCTGTTTTTT | CASSLGQGELFF
TRBD1 | 15 | TRBJ1-4 | NA | TRBV25-1 | TGTGCCAGCAGTGAATACGACAGGGTAGGAGAAAAACTGTTTTTT | CASSEYDRVGEKLFF
NA | 16 | TRBJ2-5 | few | TRBV2 | TGTGCCAGCTTGCCAGCTGGGCTGGGTATTGGGGAGACCCAGTACTTC | CASLPAGLGIGETQYF
TRBD2 | 14 | TRBJ2-2 | NA | TRBV4-3 | TGCGCCAGCAGCCAAGATGGGGGGGGCGGGGAGCTGTTTTTT | CASSQDGGGGELFF
NA | 14 | TRBJ2-2 | NA | TRBV7-2 | TGTGCCAGCAGCTTAGCTCAGTCCACCGGGGAGCTGTTTTTT | CASSLAQSTGELFF
TRBD2 | 16 | TRBJ2-7 | once | TRBV6-5 | TGTGCCAGCAGTTACTCAAATAGCGGGAGGGGCTACGAGCAGTACTTC | CASSYSNSGRGYEQYF
TRBD2 | 17 | TRBJ2-1 | NA | TRBV18 | TGTGCCAGCTCATCCCGCGGGACTAGCGGGAGCCTGAATGAGCAGTTCTTC | CASSSRGTSGSLNEQFF
NA | 15 | TRBJ2-1 | few | TRBV2 | TGTGCCAGTTCCAGAGTTTCCCGAGGACACGATGAGCAGTTCTTC | CASSRVSRGHDEQFF
TRBD1 | 15 | TRBJ2-7 | NA | TRBV5-1 | TGCGCCAGCAGCCCGGACAGGGGGCTAGCCTACGAGCAGTACTTC | CASSPDRGLAYEQYF
NA | 15 | TRBJ2-5 | NA | TRBV18 | TGTGCCAGCTCACCGGGACTCGGTTCGGGAGAGACCCAGTACTTC | CASSPGLGSGETQYF
TRBD2 | 15 | TRBJ2-5 | few | TRBV4-2 | TGTGCCAGCAGCGCTGGACTAGCGGGCGAAGAGACCCAGTACTTC | CASSAGLAGEETQYF